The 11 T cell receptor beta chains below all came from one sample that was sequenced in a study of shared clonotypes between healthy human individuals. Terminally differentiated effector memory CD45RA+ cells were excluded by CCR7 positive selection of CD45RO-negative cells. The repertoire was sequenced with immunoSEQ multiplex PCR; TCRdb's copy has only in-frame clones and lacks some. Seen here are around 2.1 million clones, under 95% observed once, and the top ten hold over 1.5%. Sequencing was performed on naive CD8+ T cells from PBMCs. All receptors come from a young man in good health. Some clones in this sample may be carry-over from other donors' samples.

DNA of the CDR3: TGTGCCAGTAGTATATTTACTATCTATAGCAATCAGCCCCAGCATTTT. As protein: CASSIFTIYSNQPQHF. V usage is TRBV19 and J usage is TRBJ1-5; D remains ambiguous. Germline assignment: CDR1 LNHDA and CDR2 SQIVND (reference sequence). V was pared by 2 bases and J by 0 bases, with 11 bases between. This CDR3 contains 16 residues.

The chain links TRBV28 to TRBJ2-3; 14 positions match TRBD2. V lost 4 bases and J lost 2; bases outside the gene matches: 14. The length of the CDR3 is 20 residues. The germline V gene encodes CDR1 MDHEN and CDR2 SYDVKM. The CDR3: CASSSGTSGSIWGYTDTQYF. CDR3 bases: TGTGCCAGCAGTTCAGGGACTAGCGGGAGTATTTGGGGATACACAGATACGCAGTATTTT.

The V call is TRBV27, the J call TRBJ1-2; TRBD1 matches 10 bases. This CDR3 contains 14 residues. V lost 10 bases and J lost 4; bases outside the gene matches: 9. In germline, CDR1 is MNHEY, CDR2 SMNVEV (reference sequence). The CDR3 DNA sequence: TGTGCCACCAACCCCGGGACAGGGGTCTATGGCTACACCTTC. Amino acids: CATNPGTGVYGYTF.

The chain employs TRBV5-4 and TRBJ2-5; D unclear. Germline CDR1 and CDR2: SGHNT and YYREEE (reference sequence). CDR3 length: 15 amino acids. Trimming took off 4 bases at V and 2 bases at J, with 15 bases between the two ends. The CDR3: CASSAYRGSQETQYF. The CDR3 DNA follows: TGTGCCAGCAGCGCGTATAGAGGCTCACAAGAGACCCAGTACTTC.

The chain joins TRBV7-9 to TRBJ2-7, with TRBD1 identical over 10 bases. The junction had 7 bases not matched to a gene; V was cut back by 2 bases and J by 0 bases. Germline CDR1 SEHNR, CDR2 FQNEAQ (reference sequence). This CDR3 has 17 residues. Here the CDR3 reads CASSLPLGQGFSYEQYF. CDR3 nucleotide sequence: TGTGCCAGCAGCTTACCGCTGGGACAGGGGTTCTCCTACGAGCAGTACTTC.

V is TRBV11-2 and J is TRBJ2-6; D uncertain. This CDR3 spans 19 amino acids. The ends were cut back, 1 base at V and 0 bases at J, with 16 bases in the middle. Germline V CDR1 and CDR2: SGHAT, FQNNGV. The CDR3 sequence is CASSLVGFQESSGANVLTF. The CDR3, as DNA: TGTGCCAGCAGCTTAGTGGGTTTCCAGGAGAGCTCTGGGGCCAACGTCCTGACTTTC.

The CDR3 protein is CASSVIGLGRGNEQFF. CDR3 in DNA: TGTGCCAGCAGTGTCATTGGTTTGGGCAGAGGGAATGAGCAGTTCTTC. This chain joins TRBV7-9 and TRBJ2-1; tentative D call: TRBD2 (5 bases). Deletions cut 6 bases from V and 7 bases from J, with 22 bases between. The CDR3 is 16 amino acids. Per germline, CDR1 SEHNR and CDR2 FQNEAQ (reference sequence).

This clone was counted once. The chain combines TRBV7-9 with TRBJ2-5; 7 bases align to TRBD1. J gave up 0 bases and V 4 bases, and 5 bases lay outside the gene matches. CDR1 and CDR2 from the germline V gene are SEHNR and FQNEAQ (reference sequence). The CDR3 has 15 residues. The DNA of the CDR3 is TGTGCCAGCAGCTCGTGGACAGGACACCAAGAGACCCAGTACTTC. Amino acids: CASSSWTGHQETQYF.

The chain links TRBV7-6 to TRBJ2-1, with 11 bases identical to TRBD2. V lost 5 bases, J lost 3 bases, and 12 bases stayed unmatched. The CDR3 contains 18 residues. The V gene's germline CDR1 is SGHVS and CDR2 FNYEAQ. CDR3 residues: CASSPGTSGLARYNEQFF. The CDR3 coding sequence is TGTGCCAGCAGCCCCGGGACTAGCGGTCTAGCCCGCTACAATGAGCAGTTCTTC. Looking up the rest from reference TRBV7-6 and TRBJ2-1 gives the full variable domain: GAGVSQSPRYKVTKRGQDVALRCDPISGHVSLYWYRQALGQGPEFLTYFNYEAQQDKSGLPNDRFSAERPEGSISTLTIQRTEQRDSAMYRCASSPGTSGLARYNEQFFGPGTRLTVL.

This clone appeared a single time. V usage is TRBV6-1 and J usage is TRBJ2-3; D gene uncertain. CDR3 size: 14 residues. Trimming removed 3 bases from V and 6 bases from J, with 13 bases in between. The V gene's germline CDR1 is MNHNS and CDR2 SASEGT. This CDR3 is CASSEERKGDTQYF. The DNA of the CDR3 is TGTGCCAGCAGTGAGGAGAGGAAAGGCGATACGCAGTATTTT.

Here the CDR3 reads CASSPGQGVTEAFF. For the CDR3, the DNA is TGTGCCAGCAGTCCGGGACAGGGGGTCACTGAAGCTTTCTTT. V and J are TRBV6-5 and TRBJ1-1, with TRBD1 identical over 11 bases. Germline trimming cut 5 bases from V and 4 bases from J; bases unmatched to any gene: 3. Germline CDR1 and CDR2: MNHEY and SVGAGI. The CDR3 is 14 residues long.